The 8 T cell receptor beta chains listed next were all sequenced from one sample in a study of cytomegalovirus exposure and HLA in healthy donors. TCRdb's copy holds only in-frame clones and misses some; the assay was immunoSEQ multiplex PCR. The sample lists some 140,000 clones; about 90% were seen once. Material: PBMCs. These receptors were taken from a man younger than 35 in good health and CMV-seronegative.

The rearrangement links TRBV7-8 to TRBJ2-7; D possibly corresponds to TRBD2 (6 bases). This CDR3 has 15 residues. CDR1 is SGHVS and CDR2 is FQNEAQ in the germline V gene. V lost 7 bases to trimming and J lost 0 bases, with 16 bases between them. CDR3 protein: CASTLGGGSSYEQYF. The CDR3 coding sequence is TGTGCCAGCACCCTAGGTGGAGGGAGCTCCTACGAGCAGTACTTC.

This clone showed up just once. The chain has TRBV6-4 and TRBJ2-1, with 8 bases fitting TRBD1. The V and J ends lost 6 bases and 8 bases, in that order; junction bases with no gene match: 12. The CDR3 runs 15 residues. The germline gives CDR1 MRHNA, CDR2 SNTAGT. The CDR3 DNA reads TGTGCCAGCAGATACAGGGGGGCCCTCGGGTATGAGCAGTTCTTC. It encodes CASRYRGALGYEQFF.

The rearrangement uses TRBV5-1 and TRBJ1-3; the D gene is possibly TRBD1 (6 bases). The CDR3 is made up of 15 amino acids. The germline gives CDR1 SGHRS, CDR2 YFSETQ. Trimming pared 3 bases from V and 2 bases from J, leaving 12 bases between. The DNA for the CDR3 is TGCGCCAGCAGCTCCCAGGGGACGGCTGGAAACACCATATATTTT. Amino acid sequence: CASSSQGTAGNTIYF.

CDR3: CASTGEGDWTEAFF. CDR3 DNA sequence: TGTGCCAGCACCGGTGAAGGGGATTGGACTGAAGCTTTCTTT. The V call is TRBV14, the J call TRBJ1-1, with D maybe TRBD1 (5 bases). This CDR3 has 14 amino acids. Trimming shortened V by 7 bases and J by 5 bases, and 17 bases separated the two germline ends. Germline V gives CDR1 SGHDN, CDR2 FVKESK.

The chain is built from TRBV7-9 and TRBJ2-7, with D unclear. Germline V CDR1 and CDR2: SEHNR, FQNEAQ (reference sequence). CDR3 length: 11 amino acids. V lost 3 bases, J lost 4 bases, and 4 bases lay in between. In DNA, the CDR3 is TGTGCCAGCAGCTTTACATACGAGCAGTACTTC. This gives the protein CASSFTYEQYF. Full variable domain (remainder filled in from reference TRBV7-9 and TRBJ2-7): DTGVSQNPRHKITKRGQNVTFRCDPISEHNRLYWYRQTLGQGPEFLTYFQNEAQLEKSRLLSDRFSAERPKGSFSTLEIQRTEQGDSAMYLCASSFTYEQYFGPGTRLTVT.

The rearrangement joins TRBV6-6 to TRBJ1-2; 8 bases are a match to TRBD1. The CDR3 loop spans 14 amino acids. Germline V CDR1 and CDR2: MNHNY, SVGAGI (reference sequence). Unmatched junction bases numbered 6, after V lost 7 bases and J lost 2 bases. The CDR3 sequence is CASTGAGGNYGYTF. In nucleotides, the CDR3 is TGTGCCAGCACCGGCGCAGGGGGCAACTATGGCTACACCTTC.

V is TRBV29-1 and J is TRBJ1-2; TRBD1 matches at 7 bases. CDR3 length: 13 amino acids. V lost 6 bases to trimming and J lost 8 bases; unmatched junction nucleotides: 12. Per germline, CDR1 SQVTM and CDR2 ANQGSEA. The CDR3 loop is CSVESDRQRGYTF. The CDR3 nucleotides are TGCAGCGTGGAATCGGACAGGCAGAGGGGCTACACCTTC.

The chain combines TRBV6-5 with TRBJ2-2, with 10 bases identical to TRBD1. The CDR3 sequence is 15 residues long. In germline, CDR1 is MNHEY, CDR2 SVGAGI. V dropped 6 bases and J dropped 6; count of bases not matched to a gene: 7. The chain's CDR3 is CASRPGQGRSGELFF. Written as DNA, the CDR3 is TGTGCCAGCAGACCGGGACAGGGGAGGTCCGGGGAGCTGTTTTTT.